This TCR beta chain emerged from a study of control samples from healthy donors and cancer patients. Profiling relied on immunoSEQ multiplex PCR, and the TCRdb table lists in-frame clones only, not all of them. Seen here are 100,000 to 150,000 clones, 87% observed once, and the top ten hold roughly 1.9%. Trimming cost V 7 bases and J 2 bases; bases outside gene matches: 16. Looked up from germline, CDR1 is MNHEY and CDR2 is SMNVEV (reference sequence). The CDR3 contains 18 residues. The chain recombines TRBV27 with TRBJ2-5; 10 bases fit TRBD2. The clonotype was recovered from a man between 18 and 35 years old in good health. The specimen sequenced was blood. This CDR3 is CASTSLGGLAGEQETQYF. The CDR3 DNA reads TGTGCCAGCACCTCCCTCGGGGGGCTAGCGGGAGAACAAGAGACCCAGTACTTC.